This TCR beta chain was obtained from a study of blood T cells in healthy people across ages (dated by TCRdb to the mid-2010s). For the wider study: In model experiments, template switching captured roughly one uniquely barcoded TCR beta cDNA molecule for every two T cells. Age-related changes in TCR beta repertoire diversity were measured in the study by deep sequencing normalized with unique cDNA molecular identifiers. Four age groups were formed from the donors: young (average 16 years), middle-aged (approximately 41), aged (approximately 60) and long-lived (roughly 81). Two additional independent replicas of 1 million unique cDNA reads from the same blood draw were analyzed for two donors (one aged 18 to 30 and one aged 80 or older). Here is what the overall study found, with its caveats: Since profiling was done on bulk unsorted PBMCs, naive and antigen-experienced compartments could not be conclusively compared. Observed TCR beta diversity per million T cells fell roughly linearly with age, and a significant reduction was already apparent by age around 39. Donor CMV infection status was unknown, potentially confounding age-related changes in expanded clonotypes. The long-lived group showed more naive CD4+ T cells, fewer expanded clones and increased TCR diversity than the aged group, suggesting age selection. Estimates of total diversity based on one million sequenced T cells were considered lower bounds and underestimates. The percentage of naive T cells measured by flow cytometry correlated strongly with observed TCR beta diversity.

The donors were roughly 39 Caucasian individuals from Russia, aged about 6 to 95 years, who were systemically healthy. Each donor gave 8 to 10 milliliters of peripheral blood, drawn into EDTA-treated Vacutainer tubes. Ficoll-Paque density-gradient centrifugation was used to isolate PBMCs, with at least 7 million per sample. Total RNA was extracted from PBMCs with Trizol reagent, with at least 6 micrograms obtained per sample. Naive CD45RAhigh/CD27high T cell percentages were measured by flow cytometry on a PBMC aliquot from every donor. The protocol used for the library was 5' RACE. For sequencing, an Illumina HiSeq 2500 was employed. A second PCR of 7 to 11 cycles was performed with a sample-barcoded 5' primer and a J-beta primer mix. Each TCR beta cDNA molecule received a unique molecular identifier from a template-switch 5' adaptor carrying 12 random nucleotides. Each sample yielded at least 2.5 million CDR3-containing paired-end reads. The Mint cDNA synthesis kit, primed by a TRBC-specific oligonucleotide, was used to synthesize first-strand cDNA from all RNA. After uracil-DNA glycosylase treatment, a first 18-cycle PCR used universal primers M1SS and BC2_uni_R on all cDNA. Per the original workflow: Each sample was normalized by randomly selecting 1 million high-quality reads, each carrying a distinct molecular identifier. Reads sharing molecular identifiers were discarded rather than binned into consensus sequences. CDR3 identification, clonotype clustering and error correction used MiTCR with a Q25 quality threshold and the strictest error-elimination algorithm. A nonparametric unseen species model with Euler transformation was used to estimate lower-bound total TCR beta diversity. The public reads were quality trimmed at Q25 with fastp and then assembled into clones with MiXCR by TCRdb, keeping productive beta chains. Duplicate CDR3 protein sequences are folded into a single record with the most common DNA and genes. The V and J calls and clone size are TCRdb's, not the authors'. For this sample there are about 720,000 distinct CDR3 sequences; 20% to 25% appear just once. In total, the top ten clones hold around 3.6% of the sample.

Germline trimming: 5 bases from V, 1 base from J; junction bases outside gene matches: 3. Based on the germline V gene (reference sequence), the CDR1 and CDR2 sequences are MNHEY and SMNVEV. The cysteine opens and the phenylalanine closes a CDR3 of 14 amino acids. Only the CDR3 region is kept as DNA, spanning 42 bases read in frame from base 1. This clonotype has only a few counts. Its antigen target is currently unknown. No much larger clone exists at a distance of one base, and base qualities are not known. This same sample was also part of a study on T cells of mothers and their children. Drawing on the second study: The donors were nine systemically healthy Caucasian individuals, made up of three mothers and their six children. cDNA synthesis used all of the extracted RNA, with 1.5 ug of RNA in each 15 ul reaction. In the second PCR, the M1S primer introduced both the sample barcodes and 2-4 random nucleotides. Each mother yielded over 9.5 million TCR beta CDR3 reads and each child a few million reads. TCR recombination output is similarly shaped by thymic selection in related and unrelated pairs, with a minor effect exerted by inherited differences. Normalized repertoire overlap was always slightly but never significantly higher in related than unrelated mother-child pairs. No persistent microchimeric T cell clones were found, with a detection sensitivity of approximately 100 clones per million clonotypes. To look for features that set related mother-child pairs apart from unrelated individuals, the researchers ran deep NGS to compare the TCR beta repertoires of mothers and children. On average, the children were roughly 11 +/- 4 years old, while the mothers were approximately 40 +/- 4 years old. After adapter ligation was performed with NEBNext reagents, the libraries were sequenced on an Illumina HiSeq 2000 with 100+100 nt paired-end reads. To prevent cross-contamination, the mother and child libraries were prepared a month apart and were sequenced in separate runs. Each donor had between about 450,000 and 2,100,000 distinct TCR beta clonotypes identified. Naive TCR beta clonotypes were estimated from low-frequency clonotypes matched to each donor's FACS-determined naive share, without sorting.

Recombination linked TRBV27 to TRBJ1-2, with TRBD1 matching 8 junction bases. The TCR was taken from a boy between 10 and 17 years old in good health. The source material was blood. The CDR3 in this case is CASSTGQDNYGYTF. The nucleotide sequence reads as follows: TGTGCCAGCAGTACGGGACAGGATAACTATGGCTACACCTTC.